The 25 T cell receptor beta chains below all came from one sample that was sequenced in a study of blood T cell repertoires in COVID-19. Profiled with immunoSEQ multiplex PCR; TCRdb holds only in-frame clones, not every one. This sample has hundreds of thousands of clones, with around 91% found just once. Sequencing was performed on PBMCs or T cells enriched from blood (not recorded which). Every receptor here comes from a middle-aged woman who had recovered from COVID-19.

Worth noting for this clone: This specimen includes other DNA sequences encoding the same CDR3. The genes are TRBV7-2 and TRBJ1-5, with D hard to call. Trimming removed 1 base from V and 4 bases from J, with 8 bases in between. The CDR3 sequence is 14 residues long. CDR1 SGHTA and CDR2 FQGNSA come from the germline V gene. This CDR3 reads CASSLEGGNQPQHF. In DNA form, the CDR3 reads TGTGCCAGCAGCTTAGAGGGAGGGAATCAGCCCCAGCATTTT.

The V call is TRBV6-6, the J call TRBJ1-2, with D uncertain. The CDR3 is made up of 16 amino acids. Trimming cost V 4 bases and J 8 bases, with 23 bases left between them. Germline CDR1 and CDR2: MNHNY and SVGAGI (reference sequence). The CDR3 DNA follows: TGTGCCAGCAGTTTTCTATCCCGGGCCCCGGAGGGAGGCTACACCTTC. It specifies CASSFLSRAPEGGYTF.

J is TRBJ2-1 and V is TRBV5-1; 8 nucleotides match TRBD2. The CDR3 covers 16 residues. Trimming took 6 bases from V and 5 from J; bases not matched to a gene: 13. CDR1 and CDR2 (germline): SGHRS, YFSETQ. In DNA, the CDR3 is TGCGCCAGCACTCCCTCCGGGGCGGGGGGACACAATGAGCAGTTCTTC. Its translation: CASTPSGAGGHNEQFF. Drawing the rest from reference TRBV5-1 and TRBJ2-1, the complete variable domain is KAGVTQTPRYLIKTRGQQVTLSCSPISGHRSVSWYQQTPGQGLQFLFEYFSETQRNKGNFPGRFSGRQFSNSRSEMNVSTLELGDSALYLCASTPSGAGGHNEQFFGPGTRLTVL.

This chain joins TRBV5-4 and TRBJ2-4; 15 nucleotides match TRBD2. This CDR3 region has 20 residues. V lost 3 bases, J lost 0 bases, and 10 bases stayed unmatched. From germline, CDR1 is SGHNT and CDR2 YYREEE (reference sequence). The chain's CDR3 is CASSSELGLAGGLAKNIQYF. CDR3 nucleotide sequence: TGTGCCAGCAGCTCTGAACTGGGACTAGCGGGGGGCCTAGCCAAAAACATTCAGTACTTC.

V is TRBV13 and J is TRBJ2-7; TRBD2 aligns across 7 bases. Trimming cost V 5 bases and J 1 base; bases outside gene matches: 11. The CDR3 consists of 16 residues. Germline V gene data show CDR1 as PRHDT and CDR2 as FYEKMQ (reference sequence). The CDR3 loop is CASSRLLAVGSYEQYF. The DNA of the CDR3 is TGTGCCAGCAGCCGACTCCTAGCGGTCGGGTCCTACGAGCAGTACTTC.

The J gene is TRBJ1-2, the V gene TRBV11-3; the D gene is possibly TRBD1 (6 bases). CDR3 length equals 15 residues. Germline V CDR1 and CDR2: SGHNT, YENEEA. The V and J ends lost 6 bases and 3 bases respectively, with 17 bases between them. The CDR3 spells CASSLTQGWYYGYTF. The CDR3 DNA is TGTGCCAGCAGTCTCACCCAGGGGTGGTACTATGGCTACACCTTC.

V and J are TRBV7-6 and TRBJ1-4; no clear D. V shed 5 bases and J shed 3 bases, with 7 bases lying between them. This CDR3 is built from 13 residues. Germline-derived CDR1 and CDR2 are SGHVS and FNYEAQ. CDR3 coding DNA: TGTGCCAGCAGCCTACGGGCTAATGAAAAACTGTTTTTT. This sequence encodes CASSLRANEKLFF.

The chain couples TRBV7-3 to TRBJ1-1, with 9 bases fitting TRBD1. V shed 5 bases, J shed 4 bases, and the junction held 2 bases outside the gene matches. This CDR3 is built from 13 residues. The V gene's germline CDR1 is SGHTA and CDR2 FQGTGA. The CDR3 protein is CASSQQGATEAFF. The DNA of the CDR3 is TGTGCCAGCAGCCAACAGGGGGCCACTGAAGCTTTCTTT.

The chain is built from TRBV7-9 and TRBJ2-7, with a possible D match to TRBD1 (6 bases). The germline CDR1 and CDR2 sequences are SEHNR and FQNEAQ (reference sequence). There are 14 residues in the CDR3. The V end lost 5 bases, the J end lost 2 bases, and 13 bases lay between the germline ends. As DNA, the CDR3 is TGTGCCAGCAGCGGGAGACAGGCCGCCTACGAGCAGTACTTC. This encodes CASSGRQAAYEQYF.

Only one count was recorded for this clone. The gene calls are TRBV7-2 and TRBJ2-1, with D tentatively TRBD2 (6 bases). Per the germline V gene, CDR1 is SGHTA and CDR2 is FQGNSA. This CDR3 region has 18 residues. The V and J ends lost 1 base and 0 bases respectively, with 16 bases between them. CDR3 amino acids: CASSLEGSGSYSYNEQFF. The CDR3 DNA sequence: TGTGCCAGCAGCTTAGAAGGTAGCGGTTCTTACTCCTACAATGAGCAGTTCTTC.

The rearrangement joins TRBV30 to TRBJ1-2; no firm D call. This CDR3 has 13 residues. The germline V gene has CDR1 GTSNPN and CDR2 SVGIG (reference sequence). Trimming cost V 5 bases and J 1 base, with 11 bases left between them. This CDR3 reads CAWVPGSNYGYTF. CDR3 nucleotides: TGTGCCTGGGTCCCCGGGAGTAACTATGGCTACACCTTC. The full variable domain, its missing parts supplied by reference TRBV30 and TRBJ1-2, is SQTIHQWPATLVQPVGSPLSLECTVEGTSNPNLYWYRQAAGRGLQLLFYSVGIGQISSEVPQNLSASRPQDRQFILSSKKLLLSDSGFYLCAWVPGSNYGYTFGSGTRLTVV.

This chain connects TRBV7-9 to TRBJ1-5; possible D gene TRBD1, 5 bases. CDR1 and CDR2 from the germline V gene are SEHNR and FQNEAQ (reference sequence). Trimming left V 0 bases short and J 3 bases short, with 9 bases between. This CDR3 spans 15 amino acids. CDR3 loop: CASSLAGGTNQPQHF. CDR3 coding DNA: TGTGCCAGCAGCTTAGCGGGAGGGACCAATCAGCCCCAGCATTTT. The whole variable domain, filled in from reference TRBV7-9 and TRBJ1-5, reads DTGVSQNPRHKITKRGQNVTFRCDPISEHNRLYWYRQTLGQGPEFLTYFQNEAQLEKSRLLSDRFSAERPKGSFSTLEIQRTEQGDSAMYLCASSLAGGTNQPQHFGDGTRLSIL.

In this sample, this clone turned up once. The V call is TRBV10-3, the J call TRBJ2-5; 14 bases map to TRBD2. The length of the CDR3 is 16 residues. From germline, CDR1 is ENHRY and CDR2 SYGVKD. The V gene end was trimmed by 4 bases and the J gene end by 2 bases; junction bases not matched to a gene: 3. As DNA, the CDR3 is TGTGCCATCAGTGTAGGGACTAGCGGGGGACAAGAGACCCAGTACTTC. Translated: CAISVGTSGGQETQYF.

The chain uses TRBV11-2 and TRBJ2-7, with 9 bases aligning to TRBD1. Trimming at V came to 8 bases and at J to 5 bases, leaving 13 bases not matched to a gene. CDR3 length: 15 amino acids. Germline V gene lookup returns CDR1 SGHAT and CDR2 FQNNGV. The CDR3 protein is CASASVGQGTDEQYF. The DNA of the CDR3 is TGTGCCAGCGCCTCAGTCGGACAGGGGACCGACGAGCAGTACTTC.

The sample holds one count of this clone. Other DNA sequences from this sample encode an identical CDR3 as well. The CDR3 protein is CASSLGGLYNEQFF. The DNA of the CDR3 is TGTGCCAGCAGCCTGGGGGGGCTTTACAATGAGCAGTTCTTC. V is TRBV7-3 and J is TRBJ2-1, with D perhaps TRBD2 (7 bases). CDR1 is SGHTA and CDR2 is FQGTGA in the germline V gene. Trimming shortened V by 5 bases and J by 4 bases, and 12 bases separated the two germline ends. There are 14 residues in the CDR3.

This chain connects TRBV7-2 to TRBJ1-2, with D hard to call. V was clipped by 5 bases and J by 8 bases, with 12 bases between them. Germline V gene data show CDR1 as SGHTA and CDR2 as FQGNSA. The CDR3 extends over 12 amino acids. CDR3 amino acids: CASSLLLRGYTF. The DNA of the CDR3 is TGTGCCAGCAGCCTGCTTCTTAGAGGCTACACCTTC.

This sequence joins TRBV7-9 and TRBJ2-1; 7 nucleotides align to TRBD2. The CDR3 has 15 amino acids. Germline CDR1 and CDR2: SEHNR and FQNEAQ (reference sequence). Germline trimming cut 5 bases from V and 9 bases from J; bases unmatched to any gene: 13. For the CDR3, the DNA is TGTGCCAGCAGCCTCGGACTAGGTCTAGTTGGTGAGCAGTTCTTC. Protein: CASSLGLGLVGEQFF.

In DNA form, the CDR3 reads TGTGCCAGCTCACCCTCCTGGGGGGAGGACTACCAAGAGACCCAGTACTTC. Its protein is CASSPSWGEDYQETQYF. The J gene is TRBJ2-5, the V gene TRBV18; a possible D gene is TRBD2 (6 bases). The V gene lost 3 bases and the J gene lost 0 bases, with 17 bases spanning the gap. Germline V lookup: CDR1 KGHSH, CDR2 LQKENI. The CDR3 consists of 17 residues.

The V and J genes are TRBV18 and TRBJ2-5; D remains ambiguous. V shed 2 bases and J shed 2 bases, with 9 bases lying between them. This CDR3 is 14 amino acids long. Germline CDR1 and CDR2: KGHSH and LQKENI. CDR3 coding DNA: TGTGCCAGCTCACCAAATTTAGCTCAAGAGACCCAGTACTTC. Translating it yields CASSPNLAQETQYF.

The gene calls are TRBV30 and TRBJ2-5, with TRBD1 identical over 9 bases. The germline V gene has CDR1 GTSNPN and CDR2 SVGIG (reference sequence). The CDR3 sequence is 16 residues long. The J segment lost 7 bases and the V segment lost 3 bases, leaving 15 bases of the junction unmatched. The CDR3 spells CAWSPPTTGGRGTQYF. Written as DNA, the CDR3 is TGTGCCTGGAGCCCACCTACGACAGGGGGGCGTGGGACCCAGTACTTC.

V is TRBV19 and J is TRBJ1-2; D may be TRBD1 (6 bases). This CDR3 has 15 residues. V was shortened by 2 bases and J by 5 bases, with 15 bases between the two germline ends. Germline CDR1 is LNHDA and CDR2 is SQIVND (reference sequence). The CDR3 coding sequence is TGTGCCAGTAGTATAAGGGGGACATCGTCGTATGGCTACACCTTC. Its protein is CASSIRGTSSYGYTF.

V gene TRBV28 combines with J gene TRBJ1-5, with D perhaps matching TRBD1 (5 bases). Deletions cut 7 bases from V and 4 bases from J, with 17 bases between. The CDR3 has 15 amino acids. From germline, CDR1 is MDHEN and CDR2 SYDVKM. The CDR3 DNA reads as TGTGCCAGCACCCTCAGGCAGGGAAGAAATCAGCCCCAGCATTTT. Translating it yields CASTLRQGRNQPQHF.

This chain joins TRBV9 and TRBJ2-3; the D gene is possibly TRBD2 (5 bases). The CDR3 spans 18 residues. From germline, CDR1 is SGDLS and CDR2 YYNGEE. Trimming stripped 4 bases from V and 0 bases from J, with 21 bases between. The CDR3 DNA reads as TGTGCCAGCAGCCCCCCGGCTAGCATGTTTTATAGCACAGATACGCAGTATTTT. This encodes CASSPPASMFYSTDTQYF.

The V gene is TRBV3-1 (or the pseudogene TRBV3-2), the J gene TRBJ1-5; D remains ambiguous. This CDR3 region has 13 residues. Germline V gives CDR1 LGHDT, CDR2 YNNKEL (reference sequence). V lost 4 bases to trimming and J lost 4 bases, with 8 bases between them. DNA of the CDR3: TGTGCCAGCAGCCTTAATCCGAATCAGCCCCAGCATTTT. It is translated as CASSLNPNQPQHF.

This chain joins TRBV6-5 and TRBJ2-7; D possibly corresponds to TRBD1 (6 bases). Germline V lookup: CDR1 MNHEY, CDR2 SVGAGI. Between the trimmed V and J ends, which lost 5 bases and 6 bases, there was a span of 14 bases. This CDR3 spans 13 amino acids. The CDR3 loop is CASSPDRLGEQYF. The CDR3 coding sequence is TGTGCCAGCAGTCCCGACAGGTTGGGCGAGCAGTACTTC.